The clone carrying this T cell receptor beta chain was picked up many times. Antigen unknown. The V end lost 3 bases, the J end lost 5 bases, and 13 bases lay between the germline ends. Germline lookup yields CDR1 SNHLY and CDR2 FYNNEI. The CDR3 covers 15 residues. This entry belongs to a study of cytomegalovirus exposure and HLA in healthy donors. Study at large: Genotyping showed around four fifths of roughly 400 donors falling in the Caucasian-associated ancestry cluster.

Study findings and constraints: With later analysis, a missense DCLRE1C variant became linked to TCR beta V- and J-gene trimming. A later analysis linked more than 15,000 TCR beta sequences to HLA alleles at 0.05 false discovery rate. Roughly uniform depth of sequencing across donors was assumed in presence/absence analyses.

The PCR was carried out with 60 Vbeta primers and 13 Jbeta primers. Assay: immunoSEQ multiplex PCR; the TCRdb copy retains only in-frame clones and omits some. The sample holds roughly 160,000 clones, 81% seen once. Sample: PBMCs. The clonotype was recovered from a woman aged 50 to 65 in good health and CMV-seronegative. The rearrangement uses TRBV2 and TRBJ2-2, with D tentatively TRBD1 (5 bases). In DNA form, the CDR3 reads TGTGCCAGCAGTGAGGACCAGGGTTGGACCGGGGAGCTGTTTTTT. It codes for CASSEDQGWTGELFF. Variable domain in full (rest from reference TRBV2 and TRBJ2-2): EPEVTQTPSHQVTQMGQEVILRCVPISNHLYFYWYRQILGQKVEFLVSFYNNEISEKSEIFDDQFSVERPDGSNFTLKIRSTKLEDSAMYFCASSEDQGWTGELFFGEGSRLTVL.